This TCR beta chain is from a study of T cell repertoires in cytomegalovirus infection. Study background: The public TCR beta signatures pointed to both CMV infection and matching HLA type.

Points on this clonotype: Its antigen is still unknown.

V was clipped by 4 bases and J by 0 bases, with 13 bases between them. This CDR3 has 16 amino acids. The germline V gene encodes CDR1 SGHRS and CDR2 YFSETQ. Whole-study findings and limits: The study identified carriers of CMV plus the relevant HLA from cumulative public TCR beta family frequency. HLA-C-restricted TCR beta clonotypes specific for CMV led the ex vivo response.

MiXCR, applied by TCRdb to the reads, yields one record per CDR3 protein. The table includes some 300,000 distinct CDR3 sequences, roughly a tenth detected once. The origin of this receptor is a human donor in good health (CMV status not recorded). Some clones in this sample may be carry-over from other donors' samples. Sequenced sample: PBMCs. This chain links TRBV5-1 with TRBJ2-2; D call uncertain. CDR3 residues: CASSPSLTTNTGELFF. CDR3 DNA sequence: TGCGCCAGCAGCCCCAGTTTAACGACGAACACCGGGGAGCTGTTTTTT.